This TCR beta chain was documented in a study of response to subunit inactivated influenza vaccine. TCRdb redid the calling of the RT-PCR reads with MiXCR, one entry per CDR3 protein. The sample lists fewer than 600,000 distinct CDR3 sequences, more than 7% occurring once. Germline-derived CDR1 and CDR2 are SGDLS and YYNGEE. The CDR3 contains 14 residues. The V segment lost 3 bases and the J segment 3 bases; nucleotides outside the gene matches: 0. This material consisted of PBMCs from blood, taken approximately 25 months after vaccination. This sequence was found in a man aged 50-75 years who received an inactivated influenza vaccine. The chain recombines TRBV9 with TRBJ2-1; 10 nucleotides line up with TRBD2. The CDR3 is CASSASGSYNEQFF. In DNA form, the CDR3 reads TGTGCCAGCAGCGCTAGCGGGAGCTACAATGAGCAGTTCTTC.